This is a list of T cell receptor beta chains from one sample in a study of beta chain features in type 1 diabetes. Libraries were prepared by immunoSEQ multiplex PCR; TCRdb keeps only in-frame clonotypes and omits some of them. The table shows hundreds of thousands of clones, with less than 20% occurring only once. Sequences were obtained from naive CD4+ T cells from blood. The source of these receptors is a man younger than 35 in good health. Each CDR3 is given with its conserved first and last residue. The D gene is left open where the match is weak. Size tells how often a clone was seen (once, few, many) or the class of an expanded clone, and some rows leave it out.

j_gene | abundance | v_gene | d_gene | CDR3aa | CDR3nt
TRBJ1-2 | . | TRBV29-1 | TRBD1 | CSVGPARDRGPYGYTF | TGCAGCGTTGGCCCTGCTAGGGACAGGGGGCCATATGGCTACACCTTC
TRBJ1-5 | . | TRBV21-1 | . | CASTNKRQGISNQPQHF | TGTGCCAGCACCAACAAAAGACAGGGAATAAGCAATCAGCCCCAGCATTTT
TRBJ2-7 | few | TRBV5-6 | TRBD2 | CASSPTSGFYEQYF | TGTGCCAGCAGCCCGACTAGCGGGTTCTACGAGCAGTACTTC
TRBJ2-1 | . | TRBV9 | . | CASSTRASDEQFF | TGTGCCAGCAGCACCAGGGCGTCGGATGAGCAGTTCTTC
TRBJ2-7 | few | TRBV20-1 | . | CSASSWDEQYF | TGCAGTGCTAGTTCATGGGACGAGCAGTACTTC
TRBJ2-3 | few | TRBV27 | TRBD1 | CASSPRDSRTSTDTQYF | TGTGCCAGCAGTCCCAGGGACAGCCGGACTAGCACAGATACGCAGTATTTT
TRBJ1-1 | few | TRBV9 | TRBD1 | CASSTRDRGPNTEAFF | TGTGCCAGCAGCACCAGGGACAGGGGACCGAACACTGAAGCTTTCTTT
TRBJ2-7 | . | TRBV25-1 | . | CASRTTAGKSNEQYF | TGTGCCAGCAGGACGACAGCAGGGAAGTCGAACGAGCAGTACTTC
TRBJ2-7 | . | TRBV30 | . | CASKRLYEQYF | TGTGCCTCAAAAAGACTCTACGAGCAGTACTTC
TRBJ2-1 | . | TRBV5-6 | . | CASSSKDRSYNEQFF | TGTGCCAGCAGCTCTAAAGACAGGAGTTACAATGAGCAGTTCTTC
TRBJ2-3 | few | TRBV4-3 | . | CASSQDYGRRDTQYF | TGCGCCAGCAGCCAAGATTACGGGAGACGAGATACGCAGTATTTT
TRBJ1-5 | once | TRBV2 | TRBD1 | CASSVQGVNQPQHF | TGTGCCAGCAGTGTACAGGGGGTCAATCAGCCCCAGCATTTT
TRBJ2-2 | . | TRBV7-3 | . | CASSPYVTGELFF | TGTGCCAGCAGCCCCTATGTTACCGGGGAGCTGTTTTTT
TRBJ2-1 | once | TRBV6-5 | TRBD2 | CASSRDYLNEQFF | TGTGCCAGCTCCCGGGACTACTTAAATGAGCAGTTCTTC
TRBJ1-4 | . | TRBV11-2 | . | CASSSPSGRVSSNEKLFF | TGTGCCAGCAGCTCACCATCCGGCAGGGTGAGCTCAAATGAAAAACTGTTTTTT
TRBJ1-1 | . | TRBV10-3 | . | CALRGTGSTEAFF | TGTGCCCTCAGGGGTACAGGGAGCACTGAAGCTTTCTTT
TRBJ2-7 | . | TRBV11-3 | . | CASSDSNEQYF | TGTGCCAGCAGCGATAGTAACGAGCAGTACTTC
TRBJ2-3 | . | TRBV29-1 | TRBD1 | CSAQGTGGGTDTQYF | TGCAGCGCCCAAGGCACAGGGGGAGGCACAGATACGCAGTATTTT
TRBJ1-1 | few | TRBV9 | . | CASSPGLNTEAFF | TGTGCCAGCAGCCCCGGTCTGAACACTGAAGCTTTCTTT
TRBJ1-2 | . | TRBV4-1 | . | CASSQGHRSSLFYGYTF | TGCGCCAGCAGCCAAGGACACCGGAGCAGTCTCTTCTATGGCTACACCTTC
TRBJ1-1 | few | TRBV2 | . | CASRVGVSTEAFF | TGTGCCAGCAGAGTCGGGGTGAGCACTGAAGCTTTCTTT
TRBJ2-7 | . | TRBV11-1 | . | CASSLAVSGSATYEQYF | TGTGCCAGCAGCTTAGCGGTCTCGGGCAGCGCAACCTACGAGCAGTACTTC
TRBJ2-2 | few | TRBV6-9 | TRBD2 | CASSFLSGNDTGELFF | TGTGCCAGCAGTTTCCTTAGCGGGAACGACACCGGGGAGCTGTTTTTT